This T cell receptor beta chain is drawn from a study of B cell selection in AIRE deficiency. Broader study findings: Of over 3,500 shared Treg TCRbeta sequences, 25% to 40% were healthy-only, about 8.6% patient-only. Patient Tconv cells held 25% to 35% of Treg sequences shared by healthy donors. Patient Tconv and Treg cells showed healthy-like TCRBV usage, CDR3 length, diversity.

Regulatory T cells were sorted as CD4+CD25hiCD127low/negative. Measured with immunoSEQ multiplex PCR; TCRdb has only the in-frame clones, and not every one. The table lists about 22,000 clones, 80% to 95% of them singletons. A note on this clone: What it binds is unknown.

Trimming removed 6 bases from V and 9 bases from J, with 15 bases in between. This CDR3 contains 12 residues. CDR1 and CDR2 from the germline V gene are MDHEN and SYDVKM. Source material: CD4+CD25+ Tregs sorted from PBMCs. The receptor's source is a human donor in good health. The V and J genes are TRBV28 and TRBJ2-7; D gene unclear. The CDR3 here is CASRKRPKRQYF. The DNA of the CDR3 is TGTGCCAGCAGAAAGAGACCGAAGCGGCAGTACTTC.